This TCR beta chain was sequenced for a study of OX40 agonist ivuxolimab in advanced cancers. Points from the study as a whole: In CD8+ T cells, expanded clones were on average more numerous than in CD4+. Clonal expansion by week 6 occurred in CD4+ and CD8+ blood T cells (at 0.1 to 3.0 mg/kg).

Details on this clone: Its antigen is still unknown.

Measured with immunoSEQ multiplex PCR; TCRdb has only the in-frame clones, and not every one. The data hold about 63,000 clones, with roughly nine tenths observed a single time. This CDR3 contains 13 residues. Germline values: CDR1 SEHNR, CDR2 FQNEAQ (reference sequence). Trimming took 4 bases from V and 6 from J, leaving 10 bases between them. The receptor comes from an adult with an advanced solid tumor such as melanoma, head and neck, liver or kidney cancer. This chain connects TRBV7-9 to TRBJ2-1; D is undetermined. Source: CD4+ or CD8+ T cells sorted from blood, taken in a trial of the OX40 agonist ivuxolimab. CDR3 sequence (DNA): TGTGCCAGCAGCTCGCCAGCAAGCAATGAGCAGTTCTTC. It translates to CASSSPASNEQFF.